Presented here are 8 T cell receptor beta chains from one specimen sequenced in a study of T cell responses to AZD1222 COVID-19 vaccine. TCRdb's copy holds only in-frame clones and misses some; the assay was immunoSEQ multiplex PCR. Of under 140,000 clones listed, around 81% are singletons. The specimen comprised peripheral blood, sampled on day 0 of AZD1222 vaccination. The receptors originated from an adult in good health.

The rearrangement links TRBV7-2 to TRBJ2-5, with D perhaps TRBD1 (5 bases). Germline assignment: CDR1 SGHTA and CDR2 FQGNSA. The V end lost 5 bases, the J end lost 1 base, and 8 bases lay between the germline ends. There are 13 residues in the CDR3. The CDR3 sequence is CASSRDSQETQYF. The CDR3 DNA reads as TGTGCCAGCAGCCGCGACAGCCAAGAGACCCAGTACTTC.

The chain joins TRBV6-5 to TRBJ2-3, with D hard to call. CDR1 and CDR2 from the germline V gene are MNHEY and SVGAGI. This CDR3 is built from 15 residues. V was trimmed by 8 bases and J by 1 base, leaving 16 bases between them. Here the CDR3 reads CASSKGSTGTDTQYF. CDR3 nucleotides: TGTGCCAGCTCAAAAGGATCCACCGGCACAGATACGCAGTATTTT.

The DNA for the CDR3 is TGCGCCAGCAGCCGGACCGGGACAGTAAGCGGGTACGAGCAGTACTTC. Amino acids: CASSRTGTVSGYEQYF. The chain combines TRBV4-3 with TRBJ2-7; D is perhaps TRBD1 (7 bases). Germline CDR1 reads LGHNA; CDR2 reads YSLEER. With 4 bases removed from V and 4 bases from J, the gap between germline ends came to 20 bases. The CDR3 runs 16 residues.

The CDR3 sequence: CASSQPQGYGNTIYF. The DNA of the CDR3 is TGCGCCAGCAGCCAGCCCCAGGGTTATGGAAACACCATATATTTT. V usage is TRBV4-1 and J usage is TRBJ1-3; tentatively, D is TRBD1 (5 bases). V lost 3 bases and J lost 3, with 12 bases in between. Germline lookup yields CDR1 MGHRA and CDR2 YSYEKL. This CDR3 has 15 amino acids.

This chain links TRBV18 with TRBJ2-7; D is possibly TRBD2 (5 bases). CDR1 KGHSH and CDR2 LQKENI come from the germline V gene. This CDR3 region has 14 residues. V was pared by 5 bases and J by 2 bases, with 13 bases between. This chain's CDR3 is CASSEEGGAYEQYF. CDR3 nucleotide sequence: TGTGCCAGCTCAGAAGAGGGCGGCGCCTACGAGCAGTACTTC.

The chain is built from TRBV19 and TRBJ1-4, with D hard to call. V lost 5 bases to trimming and J lost 4 bases, with 17 bases between them. This CDR3 is 16 amino acids long. Germline CDR1 LNHDA, CDR2 SQIVND (reference sequence). In DNA, the CDR3 is TGTGCCAGTAGTGGAGGAGACCAGATCTTTAATGAAAAACTGTTTTTT. It encodes CASSGGDQIFNEKLFF.

This chain joins TRBV5-1 and TRBJ1-1; tentative D call: TRBD1 (6 bases). Germline V gives CDR1 SGHRS, CDR2 YFSETQ. CDR3 length equals 14 residues. Trimming took 4 bases from V and 1 from J, leaving 11 bases between them. The CDR3 loop is CASSHGQTNTEAFF. DNA of the CDR3: TGCGCCAGCAGCCACGGACAGACGAACACTGAAGCTTTCTTT.

This clone has just a few counts. The chain recombines TRBV5-1 with TRBJ1-3, with D possibly being TRBD1 (5 bases). The V end lost 2 bases, the J end lost 0 bases, and 15 bases lay between the germline ends. Germline V gene sequence: CDR1 SGHRS, CDR2 YFSETQ. There are 17 residues in the CDR3. The CDR3: CASSFTSIGTSGNTIYF. CDR3 sequence (DNA): TGCGCCAGCAGCTTCACCTCAATCGGGACCTCTGGAAACACCATATATTTT.